This T cell receptor (beta chain) was identified in a study of blood T cells in healthy people across ages. Findings and caveats of the study: Roughly linear age-related decline in beta diversity appeared, significant by age 40.

A sample-barcoded 5' primer and a J-beta primer mix were used in a second PCR of about 7 to 12 cycles. TCRdb reanalysed the 5' RACE reads using MiXCR and keeps one entry per CDR3 protein. The sample has around 870,000 distinct CDR3 sequences, around 30% seen once. Germline values: CDR1 DFQATT, CDR2 SNEGSKA (reference sequence). This CDR3 spans 14 amino acids. Of note for this clonotype: What it recognizes is unknown. The junction departs from the called germline gene at one end, perhaps through a read error.

Sequencing was carried out using blood. This sequence was found in an elderly woman in good health. The J gene is TRBJ1-1, the V gene TRBV20-1, with D tentatively TRBD1 (5 bases). The CDR3 loop reads CSARDTGPGTEAFF. CDR3 sequence (DNA): TGCAGCGCTAGAGATACGGGACCGGGGACTGAAGCTTTCTTT.